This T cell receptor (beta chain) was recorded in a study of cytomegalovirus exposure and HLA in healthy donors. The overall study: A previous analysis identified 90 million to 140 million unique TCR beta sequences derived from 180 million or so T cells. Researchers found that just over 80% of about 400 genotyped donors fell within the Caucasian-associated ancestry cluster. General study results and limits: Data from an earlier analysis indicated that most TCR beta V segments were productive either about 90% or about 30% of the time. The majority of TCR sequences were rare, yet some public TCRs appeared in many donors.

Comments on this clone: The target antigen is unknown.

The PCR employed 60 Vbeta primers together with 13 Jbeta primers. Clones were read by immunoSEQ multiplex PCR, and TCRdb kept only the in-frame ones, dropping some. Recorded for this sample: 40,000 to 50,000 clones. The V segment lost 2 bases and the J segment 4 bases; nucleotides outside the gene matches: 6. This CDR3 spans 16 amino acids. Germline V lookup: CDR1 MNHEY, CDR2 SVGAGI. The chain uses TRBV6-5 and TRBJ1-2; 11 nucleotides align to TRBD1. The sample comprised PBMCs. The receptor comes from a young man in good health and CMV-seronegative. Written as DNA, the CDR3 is TGTGCCAGCAGTTACGTCCGGACAGGGGGCGGCTATGGCTACACCTTC. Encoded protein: CASSYVRTGGGYGYTF.